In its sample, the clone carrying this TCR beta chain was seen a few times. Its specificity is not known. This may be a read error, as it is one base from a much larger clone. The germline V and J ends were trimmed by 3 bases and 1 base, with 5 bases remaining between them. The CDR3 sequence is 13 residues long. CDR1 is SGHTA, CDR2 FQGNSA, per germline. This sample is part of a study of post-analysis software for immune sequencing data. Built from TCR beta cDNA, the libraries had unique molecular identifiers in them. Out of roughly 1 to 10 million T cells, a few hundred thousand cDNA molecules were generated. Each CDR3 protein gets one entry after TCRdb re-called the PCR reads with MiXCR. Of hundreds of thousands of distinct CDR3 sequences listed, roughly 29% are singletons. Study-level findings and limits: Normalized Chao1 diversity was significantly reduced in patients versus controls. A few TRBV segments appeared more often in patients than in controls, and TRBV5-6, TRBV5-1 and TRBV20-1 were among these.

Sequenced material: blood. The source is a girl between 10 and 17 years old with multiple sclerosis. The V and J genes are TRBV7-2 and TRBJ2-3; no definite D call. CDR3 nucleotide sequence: TGTGCCAGCAGCTTTAAAGGCACAGATACGCAGTATTTT. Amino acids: CASSFKGTDTQYF.